This TCR beta chain is drawn from a study of cytomegalovirus exposure and HLA in healthy donors. The study, taken as a whole, reports: Researchers catalogued approximately 160 TCR beta chains as cytomegalovirus-associated. The authors assumed roughly uniform sequencing depth across donors for presence/absence analyses. Sequencing likely produced, as an artifact, a cluster of highly shared sequence variants.

From germline, CDR1 is SQVTM and CDR2 ANQGSEA. Germline trimming cut 4 bases from V and 5 bases from J; bases unmatched to any gene: 7. This CDR3 has 13 residues. Note on this clone: What it binds is not known.

PCR amplification relied on 60 Vbeta primers (plus 13 Jbeta primers). Here immunoSEQ multiplex PCR was the method, and the copy in TCRdb shows in-frame clones only, minus some. This sample has 150,000 to 200,000 clones, with over 70% found just once. Sampled while nominally healthy, donors likely had unrecorded immune exposures. The TCR was taken from a man aged 50-60 years in good health and CMV-seronegative. Material for sequencing was PBMCs. The V and J genes are TRBV29-1 and TRBJ1-1, with 7 bases matching TRBD1. This CDR3 reads CSVAQGGRTEAFF. CDR3 coding DNA: TGCAGCGTTGCCCAGGGGGGAAGGACTGAAGCTTTCTTT.